The rows below give T cell receptor beta chains drawn from one sample of a study of T cells in Graves' hyperthyroidism and ophthalmopathy. One entry per CDR3 protein results from TCRdb running MiXCR on the multiplex PCR reads. The sample carries around 450,000 distinct CDR3 sequences, roughly an eighth recorded once. Sequencing was carried out using blood. All receptors come from a woman under 30 with Graves' hyperthyroidism. Each CDR3 is given with its conserved first and last residue. A D gene is named only where the DNA matches it firmly. For some rows the clone size is stated as once, few or many, or as a class when expanded; others skip it.

>TRBV7-8|TRBJ2-2|-|many
TGTGCCAGCAGTACCGGGTCGTTGGGGACCGGGGAGCTGTTTTTT
CASSTGSLGTGELFF
>TRBV10-3|TRBJ2-3|-|-
TGTGCCATCAGGCCGGATGGTAGCGGACTCTTTAATACGCAGTATTTT
CAIRPDGSGLFNTQYF
>TRBV4-1|TRBJ1-1|-|-
TGCGCCAGCAGCCAGTTCTTTGTAGGGTTGGGGGAGACTGAAGCTTTCTTT
CASSQFFVGLGETEAFF
>TRBV20-1|TRBJ2-3|-|many
TGCAGTGCTGACTCCTTTTCGAGCACAGATACGCAGTATTTT
CSADSFSSTDTQYF
>TRBV12-3/TRBV12-4|TRBJ1-5|-|-
TGTGCCAGCAGAAGTCCCGGAAAAAGCAATCAGCCCCAGCATTTT
CASRSPGKSNQPQHF
>TRBV4-1|TRBJ2-5|TRBD1|-
TGCGCCAGCAGCGCTAGGACAGGCCAAGAGACCCAGTACTTC
CASSARTGQETQYF
>TRBV7-9|TRBJ2-3|-|few
TGTGCCAGCAAGTCAGCTAGCTTCGTAGATACGCAGTATTTT
CASKSASFVDTQYF
>TRBV28|TRBJ1-1|TRBD1|few
TGTGCCAGCAGCCCCACCTGGGGGACAGGGGGCAGGAACACTGAAGCTTTCTTT
CASSPTWGTGGRNTEAFF
>TRBV27|TRBJ1-6|-|-
TGTGCCGGCAGTTCCGGGGGCAGAAATTCACCCCTCCACTTT
CAGSSGGRNSPLHF
>TRBV15|TRBJ2-1|TRBD2|-
TGTGCCACCAGCAGAGATCTGGAACTAGCGGTTTTAGATGAGCAGTTCTTC
CATSRDLELAVLDEQFF
>TRBV5-4|TRBJ2-2|TRBD2|-
TGTGCCAGCAGCATACTTACCGGGACTAGCACCGGGGAGCTGTTTTTT
CASSILTGTSTGELFF
>TRBV3-1|TRBJ2-7|-|many
TGTGCCAGCAGCCAAGATATTAGCGGTCCCTACGAGCAGTACTTC
CASSQDISGPYEQYF
>TRBV7-9|TRBJ2-5|TRBD2|many
TGTGCCAGCAGCCAACCTCCGGGACTAGTCTTGGGTCAAGAGACCCAGTACTTC
CASSQPPGLVLGQETQYF
>TRBV7-2|TRBJ2-5|-|many
TGTGCCAGCAGCTTACGGAGGGGTTCGGAGACCCAGTACTTC
CASSLRRGSETQYF
>TRBV28|TRBJ1-2|-|many
TGTGCCAGCAGTTTATTCGGTGGGGCAGGGCCCTATGGCTACACCTTC
CASSLFGGAGPYGYTF
>TRBV27|TRBJ2-7|TRBD2|few
TGTGCCAGCAGTTTCGTAGCGGGAGGGCCGGTAGAGCAGTACTTC
CASSFVAGGPVEQYF
>TRBV27|TRBJ1-5|-|many
TGTGCCAGCAGTTTTGAACCTAGCAATCAGCCCCAGCATTTT
CASSFEPSNQPQHF